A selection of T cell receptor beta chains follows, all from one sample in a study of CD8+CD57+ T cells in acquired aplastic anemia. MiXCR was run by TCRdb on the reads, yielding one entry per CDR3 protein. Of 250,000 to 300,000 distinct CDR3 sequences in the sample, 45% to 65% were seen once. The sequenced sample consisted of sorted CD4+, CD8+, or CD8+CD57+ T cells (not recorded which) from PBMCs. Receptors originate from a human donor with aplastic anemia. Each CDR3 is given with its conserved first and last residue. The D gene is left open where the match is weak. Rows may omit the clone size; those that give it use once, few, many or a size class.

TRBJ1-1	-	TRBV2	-	CASSGQMDTEAFF	TGTGCCAGCAGTGGACAGATGGACACTGAAGCTTTCTTT
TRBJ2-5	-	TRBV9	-	CASSVLDGETQYF	TGTGCCAGCAGCGTACTAGACGGGGAGACCCAGTACTTC
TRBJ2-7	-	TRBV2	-	CASSVSYERCF	TGTGCCAGCAGTGTATCCTACGAGCGGTGCTTC
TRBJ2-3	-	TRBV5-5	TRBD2	CASSSGTSGSAGTQYF	TGTGCCAGCAGCTCCGGGACTAGCGGGAGTGCCGGTACGCAGTATTTT
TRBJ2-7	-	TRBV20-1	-	CSARAGGRGYEQYF	TGCAGTGCTAGAGCCGGGGGGCGAGGCTACGAGCAGTACTTC
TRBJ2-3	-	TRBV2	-	CASPRDRRTDTQYF	TGTGCCAGCCCCCGTGACAGGCGCACAGATACGCAGTATTTT
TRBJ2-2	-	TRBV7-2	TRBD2	CASSQGTSGRIMSTGELFF	TGTGCCAGCAGCCAGGGGACTAGCGGGAGAATTATGAGCACCGGGGAGCTGTTTTTT
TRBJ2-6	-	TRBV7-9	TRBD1	CASSLVVRGRGSGANVLTF	TGTGCCAGCAGCCTGGTGGTGAGGGGGCGCGGTTCCGGGGCCAACGTCCTGACTTTC
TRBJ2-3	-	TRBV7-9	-	CASSPLSPDTQYF	TGCGCCAGCAGCCCGCTTAGTCCAGATACGCAGTATTTT
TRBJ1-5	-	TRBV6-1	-	CASSPRTIQETQHF	TGTGCCAGCAGCCCAAGGACAATACAAGAGACCCAGCATTTT
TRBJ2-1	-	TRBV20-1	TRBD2	CSGHSGSYEQFF	TGCAGTGGTCATAGCGGGAGCTATGAGCAGTTCTTC
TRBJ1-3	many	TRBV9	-	CASSVADFSGNTIYF	TGTGCCAGCAGCGTTGCAGATTTCTCTGGAAACACCATATATTTT
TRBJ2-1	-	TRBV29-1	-	CSARTNEQLF	TGCAGCGCCAGGACTAATGAGCAGCTCTTC
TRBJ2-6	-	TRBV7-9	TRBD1	CASSADQGAPGANVLTF	TGTGCCAGCAGCGCCGATCAGGGGGCTCCTGGGGCCAACGTCCTGACTTTC
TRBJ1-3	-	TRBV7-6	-	CASSPYDSGNTIYF	TGTGCCAGCAGCCCATACGACTCTGGAAACACCATATATTTT
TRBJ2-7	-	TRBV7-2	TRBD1	CASSSLRDREYEQYF	TGTGCCAGCAGCTCTCTGCGGGACAGGGAGTACGAGCAGTACTTC
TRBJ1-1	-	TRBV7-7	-	CASSDGTGKAFF	TGTGCCAGCAGCGACGGGACGGGTAAAGCTTTCTTT
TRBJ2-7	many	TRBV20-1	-	CSATEGDSGQYF	TGCAGTGCTACCGAGGGTGACTCGGGGCAGTACTTC
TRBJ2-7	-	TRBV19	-	CASRRTGSSYEQYF	TGTGCCAGTCGACGAACAGGTAGCTCCTACGAGCAGTACTTC
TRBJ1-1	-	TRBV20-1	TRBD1	CSAREGNRGQTEAFF	TGCAGTGCTAGAGAAGGAAACAGGGGTCAGACTGAAGCTTTCTTT
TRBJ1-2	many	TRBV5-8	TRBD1	CASSFAAGGRGYTF	TGTGCCAGCAGCTTCGCCGCAGGGGGCCGGGGCTACACCTTC
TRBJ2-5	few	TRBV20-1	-	CSASRLGETQYF	TGCAGTGCTAGTCGACTAGGGGAGACCCAGTACTTC
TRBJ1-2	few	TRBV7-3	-	CASSLRANYGYTF	TGTGCCAGCAGCTTACGGGCCAACTATGGCTACACCTTC
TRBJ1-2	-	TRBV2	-	CASSEDSSRLGYTF	TGTGCCAGCAGTGAGGACAGCTCCCGGTTGGGCTACACCTTC
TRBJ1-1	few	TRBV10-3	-	CAINRDNTEAFF	TGTGCCATCAATCGGGACAACACTGAAGCTTTCTTT
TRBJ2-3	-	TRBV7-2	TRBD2	CASSLYPSGGSDTQYF	TGTGCCAGCAGCTTGTACCCTAGCGGGGGGTCAGATACGCAGTATTTT
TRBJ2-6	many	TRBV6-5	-	CASSYALDARLGIEGANVLTF	TGTGCCAGCAGTTACGCCTTGGATGCGAGGTTGGGGATAGAGGGGGCCAACGTCCTGACTTTC
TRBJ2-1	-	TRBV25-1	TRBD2	CASSATAGGPNEQFF	TGTGCCAGCAGCGCCACGGCGGGAGGGCCCAATGAGCAGTTCTTC
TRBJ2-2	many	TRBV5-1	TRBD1	CASSLYGQGAPGELFF	TGCGCCAGCAGCTTGTATGGACAGGGGGCCCCCGGGGAGCTGTTTTTT
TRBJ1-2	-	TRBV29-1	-	CSVGTAWDGYTF	TGCAGCGTCGGGACGGCGTGGGATGGCTACACCTTC
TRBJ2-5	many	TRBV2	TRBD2	CASSEASGRALETQYF	TGTGCCAGCAGTGAAGCTAGCGGGAGGGCCTTGGAGACCCAGTACTTC
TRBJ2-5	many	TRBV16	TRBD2	CASSQSAGGLETQYF	TGTGCCAGCAGCCAATCGGCGGGGGGCCTGGAGACCCAGTACTTC
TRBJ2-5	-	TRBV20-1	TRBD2	CSVPEGASGAGMEETQYF	TGCAGTGTACCTGAGGGGGCTAGCGGGGCGGGCATGGAGGAGACCCAGTACTTC
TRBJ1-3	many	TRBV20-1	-	CSASSRTRSGNTIYF	TGCAGTGCTTCGAGCCGGACCCGCTCTGGAAACACCATATATTTT
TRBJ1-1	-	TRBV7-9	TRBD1	CASSSPGSGGFFRNTEAFF	TGTGCCAGCAGTTCCCCTGGGTCAGGGGGCTTTTTTCGGAACACTGAAGCTTTCTTT
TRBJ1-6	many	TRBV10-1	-	CASSPPPLHF	TGCGCCAGCAGTCCCCCACCCCTCCACTTT
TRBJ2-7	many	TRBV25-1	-	CAPSHTSQYLCASGTGRPSYEQYF	-
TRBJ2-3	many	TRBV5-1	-	CASATASTDTQYF	TGCGCCAGCGCGACAGCGAGCACAGATACGCAGTATTTT
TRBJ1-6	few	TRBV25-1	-	CASSELEGSSYNSPLHF	TGTGCCAGCAGTGAATTGGAGGGTAGCTCCTATAATTCACCCCTCCACTTT
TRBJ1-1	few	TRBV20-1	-	CSARGGMNTEAFF	TGCAGTGCTAGAGGCGGGATGAACACTGAAGCTTTCTTT
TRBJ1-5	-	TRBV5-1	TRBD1	CASSQGQGARSNQPQHF	TGCGCCAGCAGCCAGGGACAGGGGGCGCGTAGCAATCAGCCCCAGCATTTT
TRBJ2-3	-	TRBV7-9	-	CASSPAGGPDTQYF	TGTGCCAGCAGCCCTGCTGGGGGGCCGGATACGCAGTATTTT
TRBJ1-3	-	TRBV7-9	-	CTSSLLGSGDTIYF	TGTACCAGCAGCTTGTTAGGGTCTGGAGACACCATATATTTT
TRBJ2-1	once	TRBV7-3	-	CASSSNRGNSYNEQFF	TGTGCCAGCAGCTCCAATCGGGGTAACTCCTACAATGAGCAGTTCTTC
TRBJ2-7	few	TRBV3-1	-	CASSQAASYEQYF	TGTGCCAGCAGCCAAGCCGCCAGCTACGAGCAGTACTTC
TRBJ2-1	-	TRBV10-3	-	CAPNIDNEQFF	TGTGCCCCAAACATAGACAATGAGCAGTTCTTC
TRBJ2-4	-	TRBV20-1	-	CSARDFQGRGDIQYF	TGCAGTGCTAGAGATTTCCAGGGGAGAGGGGACATTCAGTACTTC
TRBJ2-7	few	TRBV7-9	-	CASSSHEGYEQYF	TGTGCCAGCAGCTCACACGAGGGCTACGAGCAGTACTTC
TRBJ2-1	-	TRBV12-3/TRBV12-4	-	CASRAFGEQFF	TGTGCCAGCAGGGCCTTCGGTGAGCAGTTCTTC
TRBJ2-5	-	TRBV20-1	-	CSARVLGAQETQYF	TGCAGCGCTAGAGTCCTGGGGGCCCAAGAGACCCAGTACTTC
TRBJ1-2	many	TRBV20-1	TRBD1	CSATGALYGYTF	TGCAGTGCGACAGGGGCTTTGTATGGCTACACCTTC
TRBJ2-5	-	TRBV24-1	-	CATSDWDQETQYF	TGTGCCACCAGTGATTGGGATCAAGAGACCCAGTACTTC
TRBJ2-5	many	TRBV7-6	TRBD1	CASSSWTGAQETQYF	TGTGCCAGCAGCTCTTGGACAGGGGCCCAAGAGACCCAGTACTTC
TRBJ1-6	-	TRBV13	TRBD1	CASSSLRTGNSPLHF	TGTGCCAGCAGCTCGCTGAGGACAGGGAATTCACCCCTCCACTTT
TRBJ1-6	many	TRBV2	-	CASSEAHGRPLHF	TGTGCCAGCAGTGAAGCGCATGGAAGACCCCTCCACTTT
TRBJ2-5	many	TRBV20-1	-	CSASLVGPPGETQYF	TGCAGTGCTAGTTTGGTGGGACCCCCTGGGGAGACCCAGTACTTC
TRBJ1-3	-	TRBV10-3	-	CAISVEGSNTIYF	TGTGCCATCAGTGTCGAGGGTTCAAACACCATATATTTT
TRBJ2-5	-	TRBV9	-	CASSVVGDNQYF	TGTGCCAGTAGCGTCGTAGGGGACAACCAGTACTTC
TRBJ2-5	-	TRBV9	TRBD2	CASSVAGEGGGETQYF	TGTGCCAGCAGCGTAGCAGGCGAGGGCGGGGGAGAGACCCAGTACTTC
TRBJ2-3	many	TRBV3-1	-	CASSQERTRSSTDTQYF	TGTGCCAGCAGCCAAGAACGGACACGCAGTAGCACAGATACGCAGTATTTT